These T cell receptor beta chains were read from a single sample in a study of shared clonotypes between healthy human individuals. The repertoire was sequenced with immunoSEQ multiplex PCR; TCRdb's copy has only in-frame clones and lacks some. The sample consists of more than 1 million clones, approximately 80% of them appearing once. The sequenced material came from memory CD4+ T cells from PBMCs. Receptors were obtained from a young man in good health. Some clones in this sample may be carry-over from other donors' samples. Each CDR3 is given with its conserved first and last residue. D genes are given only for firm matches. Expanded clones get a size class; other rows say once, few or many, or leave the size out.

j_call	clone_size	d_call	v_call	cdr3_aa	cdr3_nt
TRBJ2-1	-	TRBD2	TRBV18	CASSRVAGGLSEQFF	TGTGCCAGCTCACGGGTAGCGGGAGGGCTGAGTGAGCAGTTCTTC
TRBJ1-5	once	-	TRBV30	CAWSSRQPYSNQPQHF	TGTGCCTGGAGTTCGCGACAGCCGTATAGCAATCAGCCCCAGCATTTT
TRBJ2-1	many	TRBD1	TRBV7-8	CASSWDRDNEQFF	TGTGCCAGCAGCTGGGACAGGGACAATGAGCAGTTCTTC
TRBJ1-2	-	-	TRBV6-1	CASYRGGRGYTF	TGTGCATCCTACCGAGGGGGTCGGGGCTACACCTTC
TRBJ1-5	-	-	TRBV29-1	CSVGREGQPQHF	TGCAGCGTGGGCAGGGAGGGTCAGCCCCAGCATTTT
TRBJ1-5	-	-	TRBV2	CASSGGRGPNQPQHF	TGTGCCAGCAGTGGCGGAAGGGGCCCCAATCAGCCCCAGCATTTT
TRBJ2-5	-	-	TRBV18	CASSPRGGDQETQYF	TGTGCCAGCTCACCACGGGGAGGAGACCAAGAGACCCAGTACTTC
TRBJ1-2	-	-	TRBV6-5	CASSSNYGYTF	TGTGCCAGCAGTTCTAACTATGGCTACACCTTC
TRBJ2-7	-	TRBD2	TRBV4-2	CASSQDAGEYEQYF	TGTGCCAGCAGCCAAGACGCGGGAGAGTACGAGCAGTACTTC
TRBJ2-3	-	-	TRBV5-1	CASSLEGLADTQYF	TGCGCCAGCAGCTTGGAGGGACTCGCAGATACGCAGTATTTT
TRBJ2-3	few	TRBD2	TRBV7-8	CASSLVAGGPADTQYF	TGTGCCAGCAGCTTAGTCGCGGGAGGGCCCGCAGATACGCAGTATTTT
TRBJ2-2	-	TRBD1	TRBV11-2	CASSSRDRGGTGELFF	TGTGCCAGCAGCTCCCGGGACAGGGGCGGCACCGGGGAGCTGTTTTTT
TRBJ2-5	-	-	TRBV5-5	CASSLAAGRETQYF	TGTGCCAGCAGCTTGGCCGCCGGTAGAGAGACCCAGTACTTC
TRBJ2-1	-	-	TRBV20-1	CSAPRGNEQFF	TGCAGTGCCCCTAGGGGAAATGAGCAGTTCTTC
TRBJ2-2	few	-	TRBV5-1	CASRRTGDGTGELFF	TGCGCCAGCAGAAGGACGGGAGATGGGACCGGGGAGCTGTTTTTT
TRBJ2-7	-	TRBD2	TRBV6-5	CASRRLAGVGYEQYF	TGTGCCAGCAGACGCCTAGCGGGAGTAGGATACGAGCAGTACTTC
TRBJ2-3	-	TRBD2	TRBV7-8	CASSLLGGTTDTQYF	TGTGCCAGCAGCTTACTGGGGGGGACTACAGATACGCAGTATTTT
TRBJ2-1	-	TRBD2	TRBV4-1	CASSPRTSGAYNEQFF	TGCGCCAGCAGCCCCCGGACTAGCGGGGCATACAATGAGCAGTTCTTC
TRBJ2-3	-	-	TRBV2	CASRKATGDTQYF	TGTGCCAGCCGAAAGGCGACTGGAGATACGCAGTATTTT
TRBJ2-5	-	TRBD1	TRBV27	CASGQRGTGSAKQYF	TGTGCCAGCGGACAACGAGGGACAGGGAGTGCAAAACAGTACTTC
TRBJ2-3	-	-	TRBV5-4	CASTGGLAVPSTDTQYF	TGTGCCAGCACCGGGGGGCTAGCGGTACCTAGCACAGATACGCAGTATTTT
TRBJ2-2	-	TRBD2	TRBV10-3	CAIKGEVGPAGGAGELFF	TGTGCCATCAAAGGCGAAGTCGGTCCAGCGGGAGGGGCTGGGGAGCTGTTTTTT